The entry below describes one T cell receptor (beta chain). This receptor's antigen is unknown. Per-base quality was not reported, and no clone a single base away is much larger than it. The protocol used for the library was the immunoSEQ multiplex PCR assay. For the multiplex PCR, a mixture combining 60 forward primers for TCR Vbeta segments and 13 reverse primers for TCR Jbeta segments was used. A multiplex PCR assay on genomic DNA amplified the CDR3 region of rearranged TCR beta genes. The amplified TCR beta libraries were sequenced on the Illumina HiSeq System as 87-base-pair reads. The authors processed their data as follows. A later analysis tallied approximately 87 million unique TCR beta chains across the roughly 610 repertoires, and some 10 million of those chains were shared by two or more donors. Raw reads were error-corrected and collapsed into unique sequences with a nearest-neighbor algorithm that merged closely related sequences to remove PCR and sequencing errors. V, D and J gene segments were assigned by aligning CDR3 sequences to IMGT reference sequences. For a sequence to be retained, a match of at least six nucleotides to both a V gene segment and a J gene segment was required. Rearrangements were classified as productive when the CDR3 lacked stop codons and remained in frame with V and J, and all other rearrangements were classified as non-productive. CDR3 was defined according to IMGT convention as the region running from the second conserved V-encoded cysteine to the conserved J-encoded phenylalanine. The earlier analysis of approximately 590 of the donors excluded any sequence lacking an unambiguous match to a single V gene segment. An earlier analysis of about 590 of the donors classified V segments as functional when productive rearrangements were above 56.7% and as segregating when the standard deviation between donors was above 5%. To diagnose cytomegalovirus status from the catalog of TCR beta chain sequences, a statistical classification framework was built. In a later analysis, V and J genes were assigned by comparing TCR nucleotide sequences against IMGT/GENE-DB human TR gene sequences. A later analysis assigned CDR3 sequences and most-parsimonious VDJ recombination scenarios with the TCRdist pipeline. In a later analysis, each TCR beta chain was defined by its CDR3 amino acid sequence together with its V-gene family, and reads without a unique V-gene family were excluded. In a later analysis, approximately 590 highly shared, low-generation-probability nucleotide sequences were removed to address suspected cross-contamination and a sequencing artifact. A later analysis calculated a clonal expansion index for each public chain from normalized within-repertoire ranks of inferred template counts. In a later analysis, generation probabilities were computed with a VDJ recombination model fitted to out-of-frame rearrangements, and the resulting probabilities were checked against IGoR. In a later analysis, TCR-TCR, TCR-HLA and TCR-CMV co-occurrence was scored with hypergeometric tests, and a repertoire-size bias correction was applied to TCR pairs. False discovery rates were estimated in a later analysis by permuting HLA or CMV assignments 20 times. A later analysis grouped co-occurring TCRs with DBSCAN, adding TCRdist sequence similarity when clustering within HLA-allele-positive subsets. Repertoires with fewer than 30,000 or more than 120,000 public chains were left out of co-occurrence clustering, as were about five repertoires with anomalous nucleotide sharing. TCRdb took this table from immuneACCESS and kept in-frame rearrangements with V and J called. Such tables lack part of the clones; where checked against another copy, unresolved V genes explain under half of the gap, and the rest is unexplained. That table is the source of V, J and clone size, and D and trimming were worked out from the DNA. The sample data list about 190,000 clones, and approximately 70% of these were observed just once. The ten most abundant clones make up about 3% of the sample.

These data come from a study of cytomegalovirus exposure and HLA in healthy donors (dated 2017 in TCRdb). Regarding the study in general: According to an earlier analysis of a few hundred of the donors, about 179 million T cells yielded over 100 million unique TCR beta sequences and 276 Gb of sequence data. Roughly 300 gigabases of sequencing data and 78 million or so unique TCR sequences were included in an early release covering 550 to 650 HLA-typed donors. The genetic ancestry cluster associated with self-reported Caucasian donors included roughly four fifths of the 398 genotyped donors. The study was designed to test whether signatures of past pathogen exposure could be identified by cataloging public T cell receptors. The study used immunosequencing to profile the T cell repertoires of under 700 subjects and linked those repertoires to cytomegalovirus serostatus. In addition to the first cohort of 666 subjects, a separate validation cohort of approximately 110 different subjects was used. The study combined high-throughput TCR immunosequencing, statistical association of individual TCRs with disease status, and machine learning to predict cytomegalovirus infection status. A later analysis re-examined previously published TCR beta repertoires from 610 or so donors and added high-resolution HLA genotyping to investigate patterns of TCR occurrence. Rather than using new phenotypic data, the later analysis identified candidate immune exposures from TCR beta sequences and from how often those sequences occurred across donors. An earlier analysis of some 500 of the donors used high-throughput TCR beta sequencing to judge whether each TCR beta V gene segment behaved as functional or pseudogenic. Donor age, sex, ethnicity and CMV serostatus were compiled alongside the repertoire data. In a later genetic analysis, genome-wide SNP genotypes for 398 of the 666 donors were used, and that subset was treated as a discovery cohort. All discovery cohort repertoires had been generated using a single sequencing platform. HLA typing covered class I and class II loci at four-digit resolution. Typing coverage differed by locus: A, B, C, DRB1 and DQB1 were typed in about 620-640 donors, DQA1 in about 510, DPA1 in approximately 600, and DPB1 in just under 480. Roughly 5 DR-DQ haplotypes were handled as single units for association and clustering because linkage in the cohort was strong. Across approximately 400 genotyped donors of the cohort, an average of roughly 250,000 unique TCR beta nucleotide sequences per donor were sequenced, and roughly 17% of those sequences were non-productive. Results the study describes overall, beyond this receptor: In a later analysis, most CMV-associated TCR beta chains were found to appear HLA-restricted, with HLA associations seemingly driven largely by CMV exposure. A later analysis found that TCR association rates varied across HLA loci, with DRB1 alleles showing the most associated TCRs and HLA-C alleles the fewest. This cohort had only TCR beta chains sequenced, and the lack of alpha or paired-chain data limited which features could be detected. In both the original and validation cohorts, the classifier was reported to diagnose cytomegalovirus status with high specificity and sensitivity. The study listed 150 to 200 TCR beta chains as associated with cytomegalovirus. According to a later analysis, parvovirus B19, influenza, CMV and Epstein-Barr virus appeared linked to several top co-occurrence clusters. A further reported finding was that TCR beta sequences accurately predicted the HLA-A and HLA-B alleles for most subjects in the first cohort. Across donors, most TCR sequences were observed very rarely, whereas some public TCRs were present in many individuals. The presence/absence analyses assumed that sequencing depth was roughly uniform across donors, and that assumption may not be true. Assigning TCR associations to individual alleles was difficult when HLA alleles, especially DR and DQ, strongly co-occurred. The only immune exposure information available for the cohort was CMV serostatus. Specific HLA alleles were associated with more than 15,000 TCR beta sequences at a false discovery rate of 0.05 in a later analysis. V-gene and J-gene trimming of TCR beta chains was associated with a missense DCLRE1C variant in a later genetic analysis, and the association was replicated in an independent cohort. The authors suggested that the approach could potentially be extended to other disease states and immunological phenotypes. A few of the identified cytomegalovirus-associated TCR beta chains were confirmed in vitro to be specific for cytomegalovirus antigens. In a later analysis, HLA-associated TCR beta chains showed more clonal expansion and lower generation probabilities than non-associated chains that were equally common. Some 15 rarely observed V segments, including chromosome 9 orphons, were excluded from the earlier analysis of several hundred of the donors because counts were too low. Because some donors lacked HLA typing at each locus, the association tests relied only on the typed subset. A cluster of highly shared sequence variants was judged likely to represent a technical artifact of the sequencing pipeline. In an earlier analysis of 450 to 750 of the donors, most TCR beta V segments appeared in productive rearrangements about 87% or about 30% of the time, broadly matching IMGT annotations. Compared with the 666-donor mean, donors in an Asian-associated ancestry cluster had fewer N-insertions in productive TCRs, according to a later genetic analysis. Linkage disequilibrium might explain the correlated functional status among segregating V segments, but an unknown experimental factor could not be ruled out.

The cohort consisted of 650 to 700 healthy bone marrow donors. At the time of sampling, all cohort members were nominally healthy, though unrecorded immune exposures were likely present. The donor was CMV seropositive and belonged to the group of 250 to 300 seropositive cohort members. Every donor gave a peripheral blood sample, and the peripheral blood mononuclear cells from that sample were used for TCR beta sequencing. Genomic DNA extraction from the blood cell samples was performed with the Qiagen DNeasy Blood Extraction Kit. The TCR originated in a young woman in good health and CMV-seropositive. Sequencing was done on a sample of PBMCs.

Read as DNA, the sequence is TGTGCCAGCAGTGGGGGGGACACGATGGGGTTGAACGGCTACACCTTC. The encoded protein is CASSGGDTMGLNGYTF. Rearrangement joined TRBV27 to TRBJ1-2; perhaps TRBD1 is the D gene, with 6 bases matching. A distance of 24 bases separates the germline ends of V and J, which lose 5 bases and 8 bases respectively. Via the germline V gene (reference sequence), CDR1 is MNHEY and CDR2 SMNVEV. From the cysteine through the phenylalanine, the CDR3 covers 16 amino acids. CDR3 DNA is the only sequence kept; it has 48 bases, read in frame from the first base.